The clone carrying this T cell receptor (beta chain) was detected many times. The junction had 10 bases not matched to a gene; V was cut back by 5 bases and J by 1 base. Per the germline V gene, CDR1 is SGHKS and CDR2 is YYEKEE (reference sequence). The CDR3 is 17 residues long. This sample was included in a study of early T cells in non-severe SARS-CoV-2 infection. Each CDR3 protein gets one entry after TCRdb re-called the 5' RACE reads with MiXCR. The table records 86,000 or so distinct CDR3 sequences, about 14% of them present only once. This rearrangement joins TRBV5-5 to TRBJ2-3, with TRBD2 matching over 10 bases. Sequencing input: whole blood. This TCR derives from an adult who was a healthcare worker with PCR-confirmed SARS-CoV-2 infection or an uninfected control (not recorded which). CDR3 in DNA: TGTGCCAGCAGTTTAGAGATAGCGGGGGGACGCACAGATACGCAGTATTTT. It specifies CASSLEIAGGRTDTQYF.